The 4 T cell receptor beta chains presented below share a single source sample, sequenced in a study of T cells in Graves' hyperthyroidism and ophthalmopathy. The source material, RNA transcripts, was used to amplify TCR beta CDR3 regions. In the first-round RT-PCR of the TCR CDR3, the HTBI primer set was used. TCRdb called the multiplex PCR reads again in MiXCR, with one record for every CDR3 protein. The repertoire holds about 400,000 distinct CDR3 sequences, with roughly 14% as singletons. Sequenced sample: blood. The receptors were gathered from a woman between 25 and 40 years old with Graves' ophthalmopathy.

As regards this clonotype: One end of the junction does not line up with germline, which may come from a read error. V gene TRBV2 combines with J gene TRBJ1-5; TRBD1 is a possible D gene (5 bases). The CDR3 sequence is 18 residues long. Per germline, CDR1 SNHLY and CDR2 FYNNEI. The CDR3: CASSEFPIRQSSNRPQHF. In DNA form, the CDR3 reads TGTGCCAGCAGTGAATTTCCAATTCGACAGTCCAGCAATCGGCCCCAGCATTTT.

In its sample, this clonotype was seen many times. This sequence joins TRBV4-1 and TRBJ2-7, with TRBD2 as a possible D gene (5 bases). The V end was cut by 0 bases, the J end by 3 bases, with 15 bases between. The germline gives CDR1 MGHRA, CDR2 YSYEKL. There are 16 residues in the CDR3. The CDR3 bases are TGCGCCAGCAGCCAAGAGGAGGCGGCTTTCTACTACGAGCAGTACTTC. Translating gives CASSQEEAAFYYEQYF.

Turning to this clonotype: It may be a read error: a sequence one base away is much more abundant. J is TRBJ2-7 and V is TRBV9, with TRBD2 matching 7 bases. Trimming removed 0 bases from V and 7 bases from J; junction bases left unmatched: 13. This CDR3 is 16 amino acids long. Germline CDR1 SGDLS, CDR2 YYNGEE. The CDR3 loop reads CASSVEGGAGSDEQYF. Here the CDR3 DNA reads TGTGCCAGCAGCGTAGAAGGAGGAGCGGGATCTGATGAGCAGTACTTC.

In this sample, this clonotype turned up many times. The CDR3 here is CSAALTSPGGGSYEQYF. Here the CDR3 DNA reads TGCAGTGCTGCCCTAACCTCCCCAGGAGGTGGCTCCTACGAGCAGTACTTC. The V gene is TRBV20-1, the J gene TRBJ2-7; D may be TRBD2 (5 bases). Germline V lookup: CDR1 DFQATT, CDR2 SNEGSKA (reference sequence). This CDR3 has 17 amino acids. Trimming shortened V by 5 bases and J by 0 bases, and 23 bases separated the two germline ends.